The 2 T cell receptor beta chains in this list originate from one sample, sequenced in a study of tumor-infiltrating T cells and Merkel cell polyomavirus. Looking at the study overall: The study examined CD8+ T cells specific for the Merkel cell polyomavirus KLL epitope.

Robust Merkel cell polyomavirus Large T antigen positivity by immunohistochemistry was seen in all patients' tumors. Sequencing used immunoSEQ multiplex PCR; TCRdb keeps in-frame clones, though not all of them. Seen here are about 25,000 clones, roughly 87% observed once, and the top ten hold about 2.9%. The sample taken for sequencing was lymph node tissue. These receptor sequences come from a man aged 50-59 years with Merkel cell carcinoma.

The V and J genes are TRBV6-1 and TRBJ1-1; 8 nucleotides line up with TRBD1. The CDR3 is 15 residues long. V gave up 6 bases and J gave up 5 bases; unmatched junction bases: 11. Germline V gene sequence: CDR1 MNHNS, CDR2 SASEGT. DNA of the CDR3: TGTGCCAGCAGAGGTGGACAGGGATTGAGGACTGAAGCTTTCTTT. Translating it yields CASRGGQGLRTEAFF.

This chain connects TRBV19 to TRBJ2-5; D perhaps matches TRBD1 (6 bases). CDR3 length: 15 residues. The V end lost 4 bases, the J end lost 1 base, and 13 bases lay between the germline ends. Germline CDR1 and CDR2: LNHDA and SQIVND (reference sequence). The CDR3 is CASSTLGGGQETQYF. CDR3 in DNA: TGTGCCAGTAGTACCCTTGGGGGCGGCCAAGAGACCCAGTACTTC. The full variable domain, its missing parts supplied by reference TRBV19 and TRBJ2-5, is DGGITQSPKYLFRKEGQNVTLSCEQNLNHDAMYWYRQDPGQGLRLIYYSQIVNDFQKGDIAEGYSVSREKKESFPLTVTSAQKNPTAFYLCASSTLGGGQETQYFGPGTRLLVL.